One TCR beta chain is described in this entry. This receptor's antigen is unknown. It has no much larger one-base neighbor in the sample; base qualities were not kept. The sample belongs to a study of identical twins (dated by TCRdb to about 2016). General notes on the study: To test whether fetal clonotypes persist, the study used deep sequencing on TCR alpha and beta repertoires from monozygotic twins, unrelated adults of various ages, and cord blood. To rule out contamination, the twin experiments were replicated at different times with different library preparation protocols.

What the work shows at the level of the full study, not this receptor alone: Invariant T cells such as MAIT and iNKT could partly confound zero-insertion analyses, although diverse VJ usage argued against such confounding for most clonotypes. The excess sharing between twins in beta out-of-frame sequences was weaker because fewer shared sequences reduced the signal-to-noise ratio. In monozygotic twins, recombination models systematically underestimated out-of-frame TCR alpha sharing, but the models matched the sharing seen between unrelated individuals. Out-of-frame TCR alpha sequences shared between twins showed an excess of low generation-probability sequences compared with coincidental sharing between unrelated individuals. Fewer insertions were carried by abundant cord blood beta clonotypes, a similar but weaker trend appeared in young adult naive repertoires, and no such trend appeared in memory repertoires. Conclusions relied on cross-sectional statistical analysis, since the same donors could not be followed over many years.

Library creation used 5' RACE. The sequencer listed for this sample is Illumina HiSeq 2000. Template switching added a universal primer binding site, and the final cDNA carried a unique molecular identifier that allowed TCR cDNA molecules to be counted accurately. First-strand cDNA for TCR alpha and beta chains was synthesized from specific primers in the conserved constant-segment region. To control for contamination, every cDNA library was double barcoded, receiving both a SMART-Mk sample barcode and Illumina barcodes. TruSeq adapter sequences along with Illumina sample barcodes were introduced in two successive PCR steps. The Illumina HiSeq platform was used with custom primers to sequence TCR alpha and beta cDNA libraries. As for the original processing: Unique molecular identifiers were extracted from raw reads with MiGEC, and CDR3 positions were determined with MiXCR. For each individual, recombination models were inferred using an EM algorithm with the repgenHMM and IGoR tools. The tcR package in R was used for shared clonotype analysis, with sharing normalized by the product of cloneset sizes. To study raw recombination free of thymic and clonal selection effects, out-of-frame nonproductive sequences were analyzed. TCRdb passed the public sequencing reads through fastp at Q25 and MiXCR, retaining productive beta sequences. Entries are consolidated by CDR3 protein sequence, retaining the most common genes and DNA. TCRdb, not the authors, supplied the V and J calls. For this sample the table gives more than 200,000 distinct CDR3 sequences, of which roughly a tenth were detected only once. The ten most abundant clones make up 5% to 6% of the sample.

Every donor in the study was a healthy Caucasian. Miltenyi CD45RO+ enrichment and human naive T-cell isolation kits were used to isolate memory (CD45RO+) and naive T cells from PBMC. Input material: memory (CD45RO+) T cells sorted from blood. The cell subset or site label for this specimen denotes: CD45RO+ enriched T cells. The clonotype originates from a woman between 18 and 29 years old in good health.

The nucleotide sequence is given as TGCGCCAGCAGCTCCGCGACAGGGGCGCCCTACGAGCAGTACTTC. It translates as CASSSATGAPYEQYF. The sequence is built from TRBV5-1 and TRBJ2-7; TRBD1 fits 8 bases in the junction. Per the germline V gene, SGHRS is the CDR1 and YFSETQ is the CDR2. Compared with germline, V lacks 3 bases and J lacks 2 bases; bases without a gene match: 7. The CDR3 contains 15 residues, cysteine and phenylalanine counted. Just CDR3 DNA is preserved here, 45 bases in frame from base 1.